This entry describes one T cell receptor (beta chain). This sample is drawn from a study of CD8 T cells in Susac syndrome. From blood CD8+ and CD4+ T cells, the TCR beta chain was sequenced. Controls were drawn from healthy donors and were matched for age and sex. Negative isolation was used for CD8+ and CD4+ T cells, and FACS enrichment was applied to TEMRA cells. RNA totalling about 0.45 to 1 ug underwent reverse transcription with random hexamers. TCR beta CDR3 was amplified by immunoSEQ multiplex PCR. This amplification extended across 54 Vbeta and 13 Jbeta segments. TCRdb ran MiXCR on the immunoSEQ multiplex PCR reads and lists one entry per CDR3 protein. Of some 95,000 distinct CDR3 sequences in the sample, over 80% were seen once. CDR1 MGHRA and CDR2 YSYEKL come from the germline V gene. V was clipped by 4 bases and J by 0 bases, with 13 bases between them. The CDR3 extends over 16 amino acids.

The TCR sequence derives from a human donor in good health. V is TRBV4-1 and J is TRBJ2-1; D not resolved. Sequenced input: CD8+ T cells from PBMCs. CDR3 region: CASSPPSRASYNEQFF. The CDR3 DNA follows: TGCGCCAGCAGCCCCCCTTCTAGGGCCTCCTACAATGAGCAGTTCTTC.